This entry describes one T cell receptor beta chain. Its antigen is still unknown. With 4 bases clipped from V and 5 bases from J, the junction kept 13 bases outside the gene matches. This CDR3 has 17 amino acids. The V gene's germline CDR1 is SNHLY and CDR2 FYNNEI. Amplification used 60 Vbeta primers and 13 Jbeta primers. TCRdb's copy holds only in-frame clones and misses some; the assay was immunoSEQ multiplex PCR. The data contain 210,000 or so clones, under 80% of them seen just once; the ten biggest clones take up around 0.2%. These data belong to a study of cytomegalovirus exposure and HLA in healthy donors. Study-wide points: An ancestry cluster, one associated with Asian ancestry, reportedly showed fewer N-insertions than the approximately 650-donor mean in a later analysis.

The gene calls are TRBV2 and TRBJ2-5; 10 bases agree with TRBD1. The TCR originated in a girl aged 2-10 years in good health and CMV-seronegative. The sequenced sample consisted of PBMCs. For the CDR3, the DNA is TGTGCCAGCAGTGCGGCAGTTGGAAGGGGACAGGGGGAGACCCAGTACTTC. Translating it yields CASSAAVGRGQGETQYF.